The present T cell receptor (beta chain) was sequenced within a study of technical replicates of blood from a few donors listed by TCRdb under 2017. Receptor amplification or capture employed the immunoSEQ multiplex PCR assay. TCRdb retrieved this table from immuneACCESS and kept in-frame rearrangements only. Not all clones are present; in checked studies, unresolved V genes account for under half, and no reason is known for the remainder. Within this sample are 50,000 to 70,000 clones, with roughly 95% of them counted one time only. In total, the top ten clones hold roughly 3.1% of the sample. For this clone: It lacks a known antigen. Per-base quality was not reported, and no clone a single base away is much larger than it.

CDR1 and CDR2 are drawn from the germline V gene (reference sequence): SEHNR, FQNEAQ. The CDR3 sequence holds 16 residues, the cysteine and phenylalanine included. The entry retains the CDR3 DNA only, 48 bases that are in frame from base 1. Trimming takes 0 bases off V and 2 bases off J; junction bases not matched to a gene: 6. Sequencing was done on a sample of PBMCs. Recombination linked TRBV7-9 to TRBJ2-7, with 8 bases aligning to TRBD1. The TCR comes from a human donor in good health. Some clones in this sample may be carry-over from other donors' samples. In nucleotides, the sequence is TGTGCCAGCAGCTTAGCGACACTGGGACAGGCCTACGAGCAGTACTTC. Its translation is CASSLATLGQAYEQYF.